This T cell receptor (beta chain) appears in the sequencing data of a study of Ad26.COV2.S vaccination and SARS-CoV-2 variants. In the study overall: Into the muscle, Ad26.COV2.S was dosed once or twice, 56 days apart.

The data were produced by immunoSEQ multiplex PCR, yet TCRdb's version contains in-frame clones alone and is incomplete. The table has about 410,000 clones, around nine tenths seen once; the top ten hold around 1.8%. Sample treatment: 15 to 20 received Ad26.COV2.S at low or high dose, single or two shots; about 5 received placebo; per-sample allocation not given. Samples analyzed were those drawn on day 63 after the first vaccine or placebo injection. The donor was a Boston adult aged 18-55 years. Expressing Wuhan-strain SARS-CoV-2 spike, an Ad26 vector served as the vaccine. Germline V gene lookup returns CDR1 SGHTA and CDR2 FQGTGA. The CDR3 totals 15 residues. The V segment lost 1 base and the J segment 6 bases; nucleotides outside the gene matches: 3.

The chain joins TRBV7-3 to TRBJ2-2; 9 nucleotides align to TRBD2. This sequence was found in a person aged 18 to 65 who received the Ad26.COV2.S COVID-19 vaccine or a placebo. The source material was peripheral blood, sampled in a trial of Ad26.COV2.S vaccine versus placebo. CDR3 bases: TGTGCCAGCAGCTTAAGTCTAGCGGGACCCGGGGAGCTGTTTTTT. This translates into CASSLSLAGPGELFF. Full variable domain (missing parts from reference TRBV7-3 and TRBJ2-2): GAGVSQTPSNKVTEKGKYVELRCDPISGHTALYWYRQSLGQGPEFLIYFQGTGAADDSGLPNDRFFAVRPEGSVSTLKIQRTERGDSAVYLCASSLSLAGPGELFFGEGSRLTVL.